The 16 T cell receptor beta chains reported below all come from one sample, sequenced in a study of long-term antiretroviral therapy in people with HIV. With survey level as its setting, the immunoSEQ assay was v3.0. Measured with immunoSEQ multiplex PCR; TCRdb has only the in-frame clones, and not every one. Among under 45,000 clones listed, less than 85% were seen once. This sample comprised unsorted PBMCs, obtained 3.4 years after starting antiretroviral therapy. The receptors were gathered from a young man with HIV.

DNA of the CDR3: TGTGCCAGCAGTCCCGACAGAACGGGGCCTGAAGCTTTCTTT. Its protein is CASSPDRTGPEAFF. The chain couples TRBV6-1 to TRBJ1-1, with a weak D call TRBD1 (5 bases). This CDR3 has 14 amino acids. Germline CDR1 and CDR2: MNHNS and SASEGT. V lost 5 bases and J lost 6, with 16 bases in between.

This clone was seen only once. This sequence joins TRBV2 and TRBJ2-7; 7 bases agree with TRBD2. Germline V lookup: CDR1 SNHLY, CDR2 FYNNEI. J lost 5 bases, V lost 6 bases, and 13 bases had no gene match. CDR3 length: 15 amino acids. CDR3 loop: CASRRGLNPKDEQYF. The CDR3 region has the DNA TGTGCCAGCAGGAGGGGACTAAACCCAAAGGACGAGCAGTACTTC.

This chain links TRBV5-6 with TRBJ2-5, with TRBD1 matching 7 bases. With 0 bases clipped from V and 3 bases from J, the junction kept 2 bases outside the gene matches. Germline-derived CDR1 and CDR2 are SGHDT and YYEEEE. CDR3 length equals 14 residues. DNA of the CDR3: TGTGCCAGCAGCTTGGGACAGGGTAAAGAGACCCAGTACTTC. Translated, it gives CASSLGQGKETQYF.

The chain recombines TRBV27 with TRBJ2-1, with TRBD2 identical over 9 bases. After removal of 5 bases from V and 5 bases from J, the junction contained 25 bases not matched to a gene. The CDR3 spans 21 residues. Germline lookup yields CDR1 MNHEY and CDR2 SMNVEV (reference sequence). The CDR3 DNA is TGTGCCAGCAGTCCCATCGCGTGGGAGATCTCGACTAGCGGAGAAAACAATGAGCAGTTCTTC. Its protein product is CASSPIAWEISTSGENNEQFF.

To note about this clone: One end of the junction is discordant with germline, which a read error may explain. This chain links TRBV7-7 with TRBJ2-3; D may be TRBD2 (5 bases). The CDR3 has 13 amino acids. Germline V lookup: CDR1 SSHAT, CDR2 FNYEAQ (reference sequence). The CDR3 DNA reads as TGTGCTAGCAGCTTAGCGAATGGAGATACGCAGTATTTT. The encoded protein is CASSLANGDTQYF.

The rearrangement joins TRBV11-2 to TRBJ2-1; 9 bases are a match to TRBD2. With 0 bases clipped from V and 8 bases from J, the junction kept 5 bases outside the gene matches. The CDR3 is 15 amino acids. CDR1 SGHAT and CDR2 FQNNGV come from the germline V gene. DNA of the CDR3: TGTGCCAGCAGCTTAGATATAGCGGGAGCGCATGAGCAGTTCTTC. Its translation is CASSLDIAGAHEQFF.

This chain uses TRBV18 with TRBJ2-7; 12 positions match TRBD1. V shed 5 bases, J shed 4 bases, and the junction held 9 bases outside the gene matches. The CDR3 spans 16 residues. The germline CDR1 and CDR2 sequences are KGHSH and LQKENI. CDR3 sequence reads: CASSVTGTGGSYEQYF. The CDR3 DNA reads as TGTGCCAGCTCAGTAACCGGGACAGGGGGCTCATACGAGCAGTACTTC. Together with reference TRBV18 and TRBJ2-7, the CDR3 gives the full variable domain: NAGVMQNPRHLVRRRGQEARLRCSPMKGHSHVYWYRQLPEEGLKFMVYLQKENIIDESGMPKERFSAEFPKEGPSILRIQQVVRGDSAAYFCASSVTGTGGSYEQYFGPGTRLTVT.

The V gene is TRBV6-1, the J gene TRBJ1-1; 9 bases fit TRBD1. Losses at the gene ends were 3 bases for V and 6 bases for J; bases not matched to a gene: 5. The CDR3 is made up of 14 amino acids. The germline gives CDR1 MNHNS, CDR2 SASEGT. CDR3 bases: TGTGCCAGCAGTGATAGGGACAGGGTCTCTGAAGCTTTCTTT. It specifies CASSDRDRVSEAFF.

J is TRBJ1-2 and V is TRBV10-3; 8 positions agree with TRBD1. Germline V gene lookup returns CDR1 ENHRY and CDR2 SYGVKD. Unmatched junction bases numbered 4, after V lost 5 bases and J lost 8 bases. This CDR3 comprises 12 residues. The CDR3 spells CAISQGAHGYTF. The CDR3 DNA reads TGTGCCATCAGTCAGGGGGCGCACGGCTACACCTTC.

V usage is TRBV9 and J usage is TRBJ2-3; tentatively, D is TRBD2 (5 bases). Germline V gene sequence: CDR1 SGDLS, CDR2 YYNGEE. V was pared by 3 bases and J by 3 bases, with 8 bases between. This CDR3 contains 13 residues. CDR3 region: CASSAGKTDTQYF. In DNA form, the CDR3 reads TGTGCCAGCAGCGCGGGGAAAACAGATACGCAGTATTTT.

This chain uses TRBV6-5 with TRBJ2-1, with 11 bases fitting TRBD1. V trimming: 2 bases; J trimming: 7 bases; junction bases outside the gene matches: 4. Germline loops: CDR1 MNHEY, CDR2 SVGAGI. The CDR3 sequence is 15 residues long. The CDR3 sequence is CASSYGQGARNEQFF. The DNA of the CDR3 is TGTGCCAGCAGTTACGGACAGGGGGCCCGGAATGAGCAGTTCTTC.

The chain uses TRBV4-3 and TRBJ1-1; tentatively, D is TRBD1 (6 bases). V lost 0 bases to trimming and J lost 14 bases, with 16 bases between them. The CDR3 covers 13 residues. Germline-derived CDR1 and CDR2 are LGHNA and YSLEER. CDR3 nucleotides: TGCGCCAGCAGCCAAGATCGCGCCACCGGGGGCTTCTTT. It translates to CASSQDRATGGFF.

CDR3 in DNA: TGTGCCTGGAGTGGATTAGCGGGAGTGGATACGCAGTATTTT. This translates into CAWSGLAGVDTQYF. This chain links TRBV30 with TRBJ2-3, with 9 bases lining up with TRBD2. The CDR3 has 14 amino acids. V dropped 1 base and J dropped 6; count of bases not matched to a gene: 5. The germline CDR1 and CDR2 sequences are GTSNPN and SVGIG (reference sequence).

This chain uses TRBV5-6 with TRBJ1-2, with D perhaps TRBD1 (6 bases). V was trimmed by 3 bases and J by 7 bases, leaving 10 bases between them. This CDR3 contains 12 residues. Germline loops: CDR1 SGHDT, CDR2 YYEEEE. The CDR3 is CASSSTGFGYTF. The CDR3 DNA follows: TGTGCCAGCAGCTCGACAGGATTTGGCTACACCTTC.

This clone was counted a single time. For the CDR3, the DNA is TGTGCCAGCAGCGCCAAAGGGGGCTACTACAATGAGCAGTTCTTC. Residues: CASSAKGGYYNEQFF. The chain combines TRBV11-3 with TRBJ2-1, with TRBD1 matching over 7 bases. The CDR3 is 15 residues long. The V gene's germline CDR1 is SGHNT and CDR2 YENEEA. The V segment lost 5 bases and the J segment 3 bases; nucleotides outside the gene matches: 7.

The V call is TRBV7-8, the J call TRBJ2-7, with D possibly matching TRBD1 (5 bases). CDR3 length: 14 amino acids. V was pared by 2 bases and J by 3 bases, with 11 bases between. Germline assignment: CDR1 SGHVS and CDR2 FQNEAQ. CDR3 DNA: TGTGCCAGCAGCTTATCAATAGGGGTCTACGAGCAGTACTTC. Its translation is CASSLSIGVYEQYF. Filled out from reference TRBV7-8 and TRBJ2-7, the complete variable domain reads GAGVSQSPRYKVAKRGQDVALRCDPISGHVSLFWYQQALGQGPEFLTYFQNEAQLDKSGLPSDRFFAERPEGSVSTLKIQRTQQEDSAVYLCASSLSIGVYEQYFGPGTRLTVT.